The subject of this entry is one T cell receptor beta chain. Its antigen is still unknown. TCRdb's copy holds only in-frame clones and misses some; the assay was immunoSEQ multiplex PCR. In the table there are some 70,000 clones, just over 85% of which are singletons. CDR1 MNHEY and CDR2 SMNVEV come from the germline V gene (reference sequence). V was clipped by 6 bases and J by 2 bases, with 5 bases between them. The CDR3 has 12 amino acids. The sample comes from a study of OX40 agonist ivuxolimab in advanced cancers. In the study overall: At 0.01 to 10 mg/kg, ivuxolimab was administered intravenously to patients every 2 weeks. Partial responses occurred in Three dose-escalation patients, one with hepatocellular carcinoma and two with cutaneous melanoma.

Study results and limitations: Expanded peripheral T cell antigen specificity was not determined. The mean number of expanded clones was higher in CD8+ T cells than in CD4+.

This receptor was identified in an adult with an advanced solid tumor such as melanoma, head and neck, liver or kidney cancer. This rearrangement joins TRBV27 to TRBJ2-1, with D uncertain. Sequenced material: CD4+ or CD8+ T cells sorted from blood, taken in a trial of the OX40 agonist ivuxolimab. CDR3 DNA sequence: TGTGCCAGCAGGTCGGCCTACAATGAGCAGTTCTTC. It is translated as CASRSAYNEQFF.